These 20 T cell receptor beta chains share one sample of origin, sequenced in a study of blood T cell repertoires in COVID-19. Libraries were prepared by immunoSEQ multiplex PCR; TCRdb keeps only in-frame clonotypes and omits some of them. The repertoire has about 150,000 clones, around 80% of them found once; the top ten carry nearly 10%. The sequenced sample was peripheral blood. All receptors come from a woman aged 45-65 years with acute or convalescent COVID-19.

This chain connects TRBV12-3 or TRBV12-4 to TRBJ1-6; no reliable D call. Trimming left V 0 bases short and J 6 bases short, with 3 bases between. CDR3 size: 13 residues. CDR3 amino acids: CASSLASNSPLHF. The DNA of the CDR3 is TGTGCCAGCAGTTTAGCGAGTAATTCACCCCTCCACTTT.

CDR3 protein: CSFRQGRMNTEAFF. CDR3 coding DNA: TGCAGCTTCAGACAGGGGAGGATGAACACTGAAGCTTTCTTT. V is TRBV29-1 and J is TRBJ1-1; TRBD1 matches at 8 bases. Germline CDR1 reads SQVTM; CDR2 reads ANQGSEA. The J segment lost 0 bases and the V segment lost 8 bases, leaving 8 bases of the junction unmatched. The CDR3 loop spans 14 amino acids.

This chain uses TRBV7-2 with TRBJ1-2; 7 bases map to TRBD1. Germline V gene data show CDR1 as SGHTA and CDR2 as FQGNSA. The CDR3 is made up of 14 amino acids. Germline trimming cut 4 bases from V and 2 bases from J; bases unmatched to any gene: 4. Here the CDR3 reads CASSYLGQNYGYTF. Written as DNA, the CDR3 is TGTGCCAGCAGCTACCTGGGACAGAACTATGGCTACACCTTC.

The genes are TRBV30 and TRBJ1-3; possibly TRBD1 for D (5 bases). Trimming left V 2 bases short and J 0 bases short, with 8 bases between. The CDR3 sequence is 14 residues long. CDR1 and CDR2 from the germline V gene are GTSNPN and SVGIG (reference sequence). CDR3 region: CAWSQGNSGNTIYF. The DNA for the CDR3 is TGTGCCTGGAGTCAGGGAAACTCTGGAAACACCATATATTTT.

The chain recombines TRBV19 with TRBJ1-1; tentative D call: TRBD1 (5 bases). Germline CDR1 is LNHDA and CDR2 is SQIVND (reference sequence). The CDR3 spans 16 residues. Trimming left V 6 bases short and J 1 base short, with 18 bases between. This chain's CDR3 is CASRPRGRGGNTEAFF. Written as DNA, the CDR3 is TGTGCCAGTAGGCCCCGAGGGAGGGGCGGGAACACTGAAGCTTTCTTT. Full variable domain (outside the CDR3, taken from reference TRBV19 and TRBJ1-1): DGGITQSPKYLFRKEGQNVTLSCEQNLNHDAMYWYRQDPGQGLRLIYYSQIVNDFQKGDIAEGYSVSREKKESFPLTVTSAQKNPTAFYLCASRPRGRGGNTEAFFGQGTRLTVV.

CDR3 amino acids: CASSQARSRASDTQYF. CDR3 bases: TGTGCCAGCAGCCAAGCAAGGTCCAGGGCTTCAGATACGCAGTATTTT. The gene calls are TRBV3-1 (or the pseudogene TRBV3-2) and TRBJ2-3, with D maybe TRBD1 (5 bases). V was trimmed by 1 base and J by 4 bases, leaving 15 bases between them. CDR1 LGHDT and CDR2 YNNKEL come from the germline V gene (reference sequence). The CDR3 has 16 residues.

This chain joins TRBV4-3 and TRBJ1-4; 7 bases agree with TRBD1. The germline CDR1 and CDR2 sequences are LGHNA and YSLEER. The CDR3 runs 16 residues. The ends lost 0 bases at V and 7 bases at J; junction bases unmatched: 8. The CDR3 here is CASSQDGGDRREKLFF. The DNA for the CDR3 is TGCGCCAGCAGCCAAGACGGAGGGGACAGACGTGAAAAACTGTTTTTT.

V gene TRBV5-1 combines with J gene TRBJ2-5, with 8 positions matching TRBD1. V was clipped by 4 bases and J by 5 bases; unmatched bases: 16. Germline assignment: CDR1 SGHRS and CDR2 YFSETQ. The CDR3 contains 17 residues. The CDR3 region is CASSQNGHQGAGETQYF. The CDR3 region has the DNA TGCGCCAGCAGCCAAAACGGCCACCAGGGGGCGGGGGAGACCCAGTACTTC.

A few counts support this clone. V gene TRBV5-5 combines with J gene TRBJ2-7, with D maybe TRBD2 (5 bases). V lost 4 bases, J lost 4 bases, and 12 bases lay in between. The germline CDR1 and CDR2 sequences are SGHKS and YYEKEE (reference sequence). The CDR3 is made up of 13 amino acids. CDR3: CASSPARGYEQYF. CDR3 sequence (DNA): TGTGCCAGCAGCCCCGCTAGAGGGTACGAGCAGTACTTC.

The chain is built from TRBV7-2 and TRBJ2-7; D unclear. This CDR3 comprises 14 residues. Trimming removed 1 base from V and 1 base from J, with 8 bases in between. CDR1 is SGHTA and CDR2 is FQGNSA in the germline V gene. Written as DNA, the CDR3 is TGTGCCAGCAGCTTAGAGTATCAGTCCTACGAGCAGTACTTC. Translation gives CASSLEYQSYEQYF.

This clone was observed a handful of times. The V call is TRBV2, the J call TRBJ1-5, with a possible D match to TRBD1 (5 bases). From germline, CDR1 is SNHLY and CDR2 FYNNEI. V lost 7 bases to trimming and J lost 1 base, with 11 bases between them. The CDR3 consists of 14 residues. The CDR3 loop reads CASNPGNSNQPQHF. In DNA, the CDR3 is TGTGCCAGCAATCCAGGGAACAGCAATCAGCCCCAGCATTTT.

The chain has TRBV10-3 and TRBJ2-7, with 7 bases identical to TRBD1. The CDR3 totals 13 residues. Germline values: CDR1 ENHRY, CDR2 SYGVKD. Losses at the gene ends were 8 bases for V and 3 bases for J; bases not matched to a gene: 7. The CDR3 bases are TGTGCCATCCCCCGGGACAGTTTCTACGAGCAGTACTTC. Its translation is CAIPRDSFYEQYF.

The V gene is TRBV7-9, the J gene TRBJ1-5, with a tentative D call TRBD1 (5 bases). V dropped 1 base and J dropped 0 bases, with 13 bases sitting between them. This CDR3 comprises 17 residues. Germline lookup yields CDR1 SEHNR and CDR2 FQNEAQ (reference sequence). The CDR3 DNA sequence: TGTGCCAGCAGCTTAGTATCGGGGGGACTTAGCAATCAGCCCCAGCATTTT. Amino acids: CASSLVSGGLSNQPQHF.

This chain links TRBV6-5 with TRBJ2-3, with unresolved D. The V end lost 7 bases, the J end lost 4 bases, and 12 bases lay between the germline ends. CDR3 size: 13 residues. Germline loops: CDR1 MNHEY, CDR2 SVGAGI. The CDR3 loop reads CASTEIRADTQYF. Written as DNA, the CDR3 is TGTGCCAGCACGGAGATCCGGGCAGATACGCAGTATTTT.

The V call is TRBV6-5, the J call TRBJ1-1; D possibly corresponds to TRBD1 (6 bases). Germline CDR1 and CDR2: MNHEY and SVGAGI. Trimming took off 6 bases at V and 1 base at J, with 12 bases between the two ends. The CDR3 has 14 amino acids. In nucleotides, the CDR3 is TGTGCCAGCAGCGGAACGACAGGGAACACTGAAGCTTTCTTT. Translated: CASSGTTGNTEAFF.

This rearrangement joins TRBV19 to TRBJ1-3, with no clear D. V was shortened by 3 bases and J by 1 base, with 10 bases between the two germline ends. The length of the CDR3 is 15 residues. CDR1 and CDR2 (germline): LNHDA, SQIVND (reference sequence). Here the CDR3 DNA reads TGTGCCAGTAGTATTACAGTTAAGTCTGGAAACACCATATATTTT. This gives the protein CASSITVKSGNTIYF.

This CDR3 reads CASSLGPTGAKNIQYF. CDR3 bases: TGTGCCAGCAGCTTAGGCCCCACCGGGGCCAAAAACATTCAGTACTTC. The chain recombines TRBV7-9 with TRBJ2-4; D is unresolved. CDR3 length: 16 amino acids. V was shortened by 1 base and J by 1 base, with 11 bases between the two germline ends. Germline V gene data show CDR1 as SEHNR and CDR2 as FQNEAQ (reference sequence).

This chain links TRBV5-6 with TRBJ2-5; 7 nucleotides line up with TRBD2. Germline-derived CDR1 and CDR2 are SGHDT and YYEEEE. This CDR3 contains 16 residues. The V segment lost 1 base and the J segment 2 bases; nucleotides outside the gene matches: 8. Here the CDR3 reads CASSLTGLGGQETQYF. The CDR3 DNA reads as TGTGCCAGCAGCTTGACGGGGCTCGGGGGGCAAGAGACCCAGTACTTC.

The chain couples TRBV19 to TRBJ1-4; D not resolved. Germline V lookup: CDR1 LNHDA, CDR2 SQIVND (reference sequence). The CDR3 is made up of 13 amino acids. V was pared by 4 bases and J by 8 bases, with 11 bases between. The CDR3 DNA sequence: TGTGCCAGTAGTACAATCTATCTAGAAAAACTGTTTTTT. This codes for CASSTIYLEKLFF.

The rearrangement joins TRBV5-5 to TRBJ2-3; TRBD2 matches 10 bases. Germline-derived CDR1 and CDR2 are SGHKS and YYEKEE (reference sequence). Unmatched junction bases numbered 6, after V lost 4 bases and J lost 4 bases. The CDR3 length is 15 residues. For the CDR3, the DNA is TGTGCCAGCAGCGATGCTAGCGGGGGCTCAGATACGCAGTATTTT. Amino acids: CASSDASGGSDTQYF.